A single sample is the source of the 14 T cell receptor beta chains below, sequenced in a study of technical replicates of blood from a handful of donors. TCRdb's copy holds only in-frame clones and misses some; the assay was immunoSEQ multiplex PCR. The data show under 95,000 clones, roughly 98% seen once. Source material: T cells isolated from PBMCs. These receptors were taken from a human donor in good health.

The chain joins TRBV7-3 to TRBJ2-5; 8 bases agree with TRBD2. CDR3 size: 13 residues. V trimming: 5 bases; J trimming: 2 bases; junction bases outside the gene matches: 1. From germline, CDR1 is SGHTA and CDR2 FQGTGA. CDR3 bases: TGTGCCAGCAGCGGACTAGCTCAAGAGACCCAGTACTTC. Its translation: CASSGLAQETQYF.

The rearrangement uses TRBV7-3 and TRBJ2-1; no firm D call. This CDR3 has 13 amino acids. Germline CDR1 reads SGHTA; CDR2 reads FQGTGA. V was pared by 2 bases and J by 7 bases, with 9 bases between. The CDR3 here is CASSLGLSNEQFF. In DNA, the CDR3 is TGTGCCAGCAGCTTAGGGCTGTCAAATGAGCAGTTCTTC.

The chain employs TRBV2 and TRBJ1-3; D unresolved. V lost 8 bases and J 4 bases, leaving 3 bases between the germline ends. Germline-derived CDR1 and CDR2 are SNHLY and FYNNEI. This CDR3 spans 10 amino acids. CDR3 region: CASAGNTIYF. The CDR3 DNA reads as TGTGCCAGCGCGGGAAACACCATATATTTT.

V usage is TRBV27 and J usage is TRBJ2-1; 10 bases fit TRBD2. This CDR3 is built from 15 residues. Per germline, CDR1 MNHEY and CDR2 SMNVEV (reference sequence). J lost 6 bases, V lost 2 bases, and 4 bases had no gene match. In nucleotides, the CDR3 is TGTGCCAGCAGTTTAACTAGCGGGATAGCCAATGAGCAGTTCTTC. Translated: CASSLTSGIANEQFF.

The chain uses TRBV13 and TRBJ2-5, with D maybe TRBD1 (6 bases). The CDR3 has 17 residues. The V and J ends lost 4 bases and 2 bases respectively, with 20 bases between them. Germline V lookup: CDR1 PRHDT, CDR2 FYEKMQ (reference sequence). The CDR3 region is CASSSVSRGEEQETQYF. The DNA for the CDR3 is TGTGCCAGCAGCTCCGTTAGCAGGGGTGAGGAGCAAGAGACCCAGTACTTC.

This clone was found once. The chain has TRBV7-8 and TRBJ1-2; D possibly corresponds to TRBD1 (6 bases). Germline V gene lookup returns CDR1 SGHVS and CDR2 FQNEAQ. CDR3 length: 17 amino acids. Trimming stripped 3 bases from V and 5 bases from J, with 22 bases between. The CDR3 DNA sequence: TGTGCCAGCAGCTTCCAACCCAGGGGCCCTAGAGGGTATGGCTACACCTTC. It specifies CASSFQPRGPRGYGYTF.

The J gene is TRBJ1-5, the V gene TRBV11-2, with TRBD1 matching over 9 bases. Germline V gene sequence: CDR1 SGHAT, CDR2 FQNNGV. Trimming at V came to 4 bases and at J to 6 bases, leaving 4 bases not matched to a gene. CDR3 length: 14 residues. CDR3 residues: CASSSGTGRQPQHF. The DNA of the CDR3 is TGTGCCAGCAGCTCCGGGACAGGGCGTCAGCCCCAGCATTTT.

The chain links TRBV6-5 to TRBJ2-7; D may be TRBD1 (7 bases). The V gene's germline CDR1 is MNHEY and CDR2 SVGAGI. The CDR3 extends over 15 amino acids. Trimming cost V 5 bases and J 3 bases, with 17 bases left between them. The DNA of the CDR3 is TGTGCCAGCAGTACACAGGGGCTAGCGATCTACGAGCAGTACTTC. Translated, it gives CASSTQGLAIYEQYF.

The chain employs TRBV5-1 and TRBJ1-1; a possible D gene is TRBD1 (5 bases). V lost 0 bases and J 5 bases, leaving 14 bases between the germline ends. This CDR3 region has 15 residues. Per the germline V gene, CDR1 is SGHRS and CDR2 is YFSETQ. CDR3 in DNA: TGCGCCAGCAGCTTGGCCCAGGCAGGGCTAACTGAAGCTTTCTTT. This translates into CASSLAQAGLTEAFF.

The chain joins TRBV11-2 to TRBJ2-3, with a weak D call TRBD2 (6 bases). The CDR3 runs 15 residues. The germline V gene has CDR1 SGHAT and CDR2 FQNNGV. Trimming removed 11 bases from V and 4 bases from J, with 22 bases in between. The CDR3, as DNA: TGTGCCTCCGCAGGTGGGGGAGGCCGCGCAGATACGCAGTATTTT. Translating it yields CASAGGGGRADTQYF.

The gene calls are TRBV6-6 and TRBJ2-1; 11 bases map to TRBD2. V gave up 7 bases and J gave up 9 bases; unmatched junction bases: 11. The CDR3 spans 15 residues. Germline V gene lookup returns CDR1 MNHNY and CDR2 SVGAGI (reference sequence). CDR3 sequence: CASTLLAGGRGEQFF. DNA for the CDR3: TGTGCCAGCACCCTATTAGCGGGAGGGCGGGGTGAGCAGTTCTTC.

The chain links TRBV10-3 to TRBJ1-2; unclear D gene. V lost 2 bases and J lost 4, with 8 bases in between. This CDR3 region has 13 residues. Per the germline V gene, CDR1 is ENHRY and CDR2 is SYGVKD. DNA for the CDR3: TGTGCCATCAGTGAGGGGCCAATCTATGGCTACACCTTC. Translation: CAISEGPIYGYTF.

This clone has a single count. The rearrangement uses TRBV28 and TRBJ1-5; D possibly corresponds to TRBD1 (6 bases). The germline gives CDR1 MDHEN, CDR2 SYDVKM. The CDR3 covers 16 residues. Trimming took 6 bases from V and 3 from J, leaving 18 bases between them. For the CDR3, the DNA is TGTGCCAGCAGCCGACAGACAGGCGGGCTCAATCAGCCCCAGCATTTT. Encoded protein: CASSRQTGGLNQPQHF.

V and J are TRBV11-3 and TRBJ2-7; 8 bases match TRBD1. J lost 4 bases, V lost 2 bases, and 10 bases had no gene match. Germline CDR1 SGHNT, CDR2 YENEEA. The CDR3 totals 16 residues. This chain's CDR3 is CASSLFPLTGVYEQYF. The CDR3 nucleotides read TGTGCCAGCAGCTTATTCCCCCTGACAGGGGTGTACGAGCAGTACTTC.